This entry describes one T cell receptor (beta chain). The antigen remains unidentified. The data are from a study of OX40 agonist ivuxolimab in advanced cancers. Study as a whole: Dose-escalation cases comprised hepatocellular carcinoma, melanoma, renal cell or head and neck cancer. Among those treated, three patients had partial responses, one with hepatocellular carcinoma and two with cutaneous melanoma. Points from the study as a whole: Expanded clones were, on average, more numerous in CD8+ T cells than in CD4+.

TCRdb keeps only in-frame clones here, not all; method: immunoSEQ multiplex PCR. This repertoire shows about 55,000 clones, around nine tenths found once; its top ten account for 6.9%. This CDR3 is built from 13 residues. Germline CDR1 is ENHRY and CDR2 is SYGVKD. V lost 6 bases and J 4 bases, leaving 12 bases between the germline ends. The material sequenced was CD4+ or CD8+ T cells sorted from blood, taken in a trial of the OX40 agonist ivuxolimab. The chain is built from TRBV10-3 and TRBJ2-5, with a possible D match to TRBD2 (5 bases). This clonotype originated in an adult with an advanced solid tumor such as melanoma, head and neck, liver or kidney cancer. CDR3 amino acids: CAIRGLAGETQYF. The CDR3, as DNA: TGTGCCATCAGAGGCCTTGCGGGAGAGACCCAGTACTTC.